Shown below are 8 T cell receptor beta chains from a single sample sequenced in a study of cytomegalovirus exposure and HLA in healthy donors. The PCR made use of 60 Vbeta and 13 Jbeta primers. The assay was immunoSEQ multiplex PCR, and TCRdb's table has in-frame clones only and misses some. Of approximately 120,000 clones listed, 74% were seen once; the top ten hold 4%. The specimen sequenced was PBMCs. The receptors originated from a man between 35 and 55 years old in good health and CMV-seropositive.

V gene TRBV28 combines with J gene TRBJ2-5; 7 bases fit TRBD2. This CDR3 is built from 15 residues. The V segment lost 3 bases and the J segment 2 bases; nucleotides outside the gene matches: 6. Germline values: CDR1 MDHEN, CDR2 SYDVKM. CDR3 loop: CASSLLTGGQETQYF. CDR3 DNA: TGTGCCAGCAGTTTGTTAACGGGAGGTCAAGAGACCCAGTACTTC.

This clone was counted only a few times. The chain links TRBV7-8 to TRBJ1-2, with D unclear. Looked up from germline, CDR1 is SGHVS and CDR2 is FQNEAQ. The CDR3 runs to 13 residues. Trimming removed 0 bases from V and 10 bases from J, with 12 bases in between. Written as DNA, the CDR3 is TGTGCCAGCAGCTTAGCGCTGGCACCTTACTACACCTTC. Translation: CASSLALAPYYTF. Complete variable domain (other parts from reference TRBV7-8 and TRBJ1-2): GAGVSQSPRYKVAKRGQDVALRCDPISGHVSLFWYQQALGQGPEFLTYFQNEAQLDKSGLPSDRFFAERPEGSVSTLKIQRTQQEDSAVYLCASSLALAPYYTFGSGTRLTVV.

The chain recombines TRBV29-1 with TRBJ2-5, with unresolved D. Germline CDR1 SQVTM, CDR2 ANQGSEA. This CDR3 comprises 11 residues. V was clipped by 0 bases and J by 4 bases, with 3 bases between them. CDR3 sequence (DNA): TGCAGCGTTGAAGATCTAGAGACCCAGTACTTC. It is translated as CSVEDLETQYF.

The chain employs TRBV6-1 and TRBJ2-1; 9 nucleotides match TRBD1. V lost 6 bases to trimming and J lost 7 bases; unmatched junction nucleotides: 10. Germline assignment: CDR1 MNHNS and CDR2 SASEGT. CDR3 size: 15 residues. The CDR3: CASRESGTGLNEQFF. DNA for the CDR3: TGTGCCAGCAGAGAATCCGGGACAGGGTTGAATGAGCAGTTCTTC.

The chain combines TRBV5-8 with TRBJ2-1; 7 bases are shared with TRBD2. CDR1 and CDR2 (germline): SGHTS, YDEGEE. The J segment lost 2 bases and the V segment lost 0 bases, leaving 5 bases of the junction unmatched. This CDR3 spans 16 amino acids. CDR3 sequence reads: CASSLVGGNPYNEQFF. CDR3 DNA sequence: TGTGCCAGCAGCTTGGTGGGGGGGAACCCCTACAATGAGCAGTTCTTC.

This clone came up once. The rearrangement links TRBV21-1 to TRBJ2-7; TRBD2 is taken as the D call from the table, unchecked against the DNA. TRBV21-1 is a recognized pseudogene. There are 12 residues in the CDR3. The CDR3 DNA reads as TGTGCCAGCAGCGTCGCCGGGTACGAGCAGTACTTC. It yields the protein CASSVAGYEQYF.

The V and J genes are TRBV25-1 and TRBJ1-5, with D hard to call. Looked up from germline, CDR1 is MGHDK and CDR2 is SYGVNS. Trimming shortened V by 3 bases and J by 6 bases, and 12 bases separated the two germline ends. The CDR3 extends over 14 amino acids. CDR3 sequence: CASSDGPAGQPQHF. The DNA for the CDR3 is TGTGCCAGCAGTGACGGTCCCGCGGGTCAGCCCCAGCATTTT.

This clone was recorded a few times. The chain carries TRBV11-3 and TRBJ2-2; a possible D gene is TRBD2 (5 bases). Deletions cut 5 bases from V and 4 bases from J, with 14 bases between. The CDR3 has 15 residues. Germline CDR1 reads SGHNT; CDR2 reads YENEEA. CDR3 residues: CASSPLASGTGELFF. CDR3 DNA sequence: TGTGCCAGCAGCCCCCTAGCTTCCGGCACCGGGGAGCTGTTTTTT. Using reference TRBV11-3 and TRBJ2-2 for the parts outside the CDR3, the full variable domain is EAGVVQSPRYKIIEKKQPVAFWCNPISGHNTLYWYLQNLGQGPELLIRYENEEAVDDSQLPKDRFSAERLKGVDSTLKIQPAELGDSAVYLCASSPLASGTGELFFGEGSRLTVL.